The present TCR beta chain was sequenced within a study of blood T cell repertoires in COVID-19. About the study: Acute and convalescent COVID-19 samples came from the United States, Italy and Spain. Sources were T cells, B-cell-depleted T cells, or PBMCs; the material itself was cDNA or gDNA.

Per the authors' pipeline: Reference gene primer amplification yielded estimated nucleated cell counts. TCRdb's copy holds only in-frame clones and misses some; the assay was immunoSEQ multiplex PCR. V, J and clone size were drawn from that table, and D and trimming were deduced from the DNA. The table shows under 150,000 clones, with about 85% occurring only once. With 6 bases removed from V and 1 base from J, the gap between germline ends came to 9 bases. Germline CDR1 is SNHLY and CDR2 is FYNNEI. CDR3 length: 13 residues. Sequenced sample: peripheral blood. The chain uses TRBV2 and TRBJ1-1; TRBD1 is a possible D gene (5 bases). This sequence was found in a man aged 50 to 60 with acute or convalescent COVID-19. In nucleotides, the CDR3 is TGTGCCAGCAGAGCCCAGGGGAACACTGAAGCTTTCTTT. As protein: CASRAQGNTEAFF.